Listed below are T cell receptor beta chains from one sample, sequenced in a study of response to subunit inactivated influenza vaccine. Using its own MiXCR run on the RT-PCR reads, TCRdb lists one record per CDR3 protein. Altogether 800,000 or so distinct CDR3 sequences are present, 21% being singletons, with the ten largest covering roughly 10%. Here the sequenced sample was PBMCs from blood, taken about 5 days after vaccination. Every receptor here comes from a man aged 45-65 years who received an inactivated influenza vaccine. The CDR3 runs from the conserved cysteine through the conserved F or W. A D gene is named only where the DNA matches it firmly. Clone size, where shown, is once, few, many, or a class for clones that have expanded.

V: TRBV20-1; D: TRBD2; J: TRBJ2-3; size: .; DNA: TGCAGTGCTAGAGATCGATGGCGGGAGGGTGCAGATACGCAGTATTTT; CDR3: CSARDRWREGADTQYF
V: TRBV20-1; D: TRBD2; J: TRBJ2-3; size: .; DNA: TGCACTGCTAGTGGGACTAGCGAACTAGATACGCAGTATTTT; CDR3: CTASGTSELDTQYF
V: TRBV4-2; D: TRBD2; J: TRBJ2-3; size: few; DNA: TGTGCCAGCAGCCTGGATGGTGGCGGGAGGGGCGATACGCAGTATTTT; CDR3: CASSLDGGGRGDTQYF
V: TRBV20-1; D: .; J: TRBJ2-2; size: many; DNA: TGCAGTGCAACGGGACAAAACACCGGGGAGCTGTTTTTT; CDR3: CSATGQNTGELFF
V: TRBV6-1; D: TRBD1; J: TRBJ2-7; size: .; DNA: TGTGCCAGCAGTGAATCGGACAGGGACGGTATCGAGCAGTACTTC; CDR3: CASSESDRDGIEQYF
V: TRBV12-3/TRBV12-4; D: TRBD2; J: TRBJ2-3; size: .; DNA: TGTGCCAGCAGTCCATACGGGGGGGCCCCAGATACGCAGTATTTT; CDR3: CASSPYGGAPDTQYF
V: TRBV18; D: .; J: TRBJ2-7; size: .; DNA: TGTGCCAGCTCACCAGTAAATCAGGGCTACGAGCAGTACTTC; CDR3: CASSPVNQGYEQYF
V: TRBV5-1; D: TRBD1; J: TRBJ2-7; size: many; DNA: TGTGCCAGCAGCTTCGGGACAGGGACCTACGAGCAGTACTTC; CDR3: CASSFGTGTYEQYF
V: TRBV20-1; D: TRBD2; J: TRBJ2-3; size: .; DNA: TGCAGTGCTAGAGATCGGGCTAGCGGGACGTTACCCACAGATACGCAGTATTTT; CDR3: CSARDRASGTLPTDTQYF
V: TRBV29-1; D: TRBD1; J: TRBJ1-1; size: few; DNA: TGCAGCGGTGGACAGGGGAACACTGAAGCTTTCTTT; CDR3: CSGGQGNTEAFF
V: TRBV7-8; D: TRBD1; J: TRBJ1-2; size: .; DNA: TGTGCCAGCAGCTTAGGTGGCAGGGGCAGGGGGTTTCGTATGGCTGGCTACACCTTC; CDR3: CASSLGGRGRGFRMAGYTF
V: TRBV7-9; D: TRBD1; J: TRBJ2-1; size: .; DNA: TGTGCCAGCAGCCCGGGACAGTTCTACTACAATGAGCAGTTCTTC; CDR3: CASSPGQFYYNEQFF
V: TRBV7-9; D: TRBD1; J: TRBJ2-7; size: .; DNA: TGTGCCAGCAGCTTAGTATCCCGGGACAGGACGACCTACGAGCAGTACTTC; CDR3: CASSLVSRDRTTYEQYF
V: TRBV5-6; D: .; J: TRBJ2-7; size: once; DNA: TGTGCCAGCAGCTTATTCGTAGCCTACGAGCAGTACTTC; CDR3: CASSLFVAYEQYF
V: TRBV4-3; D: TRBD2; J: TRBJ2-5; size: .; DNA: TGCGCCAGCAGCGTCCAGCGGGGGCCTCATGAGACCCAGTACTTC; CDR3: CASSVQRGPHETQYF
V: TRBV7-8; D: TRBD2; J: TRBJ2-7; size: .; DNA: TGTGCCAGACGACCGGGGGGGGGAACGACCTACGAGCAGTACTTC; CDR3: CARRPGGGTTYEQYF
V: TRBV7-9; D: TRBD1; J: TRBJ2-1; size: .; DNA: TGTGCCAGCAGGACCGGGACAGGGTCCCCTAATGAGCAGTTCTTC; CDR3: CASRTGTGSPNEQFF
V: TRBV6-6; D: .; J: TRBJ2-1; size: few; DNA: TGTGCCAGCAGTCCCGGGACTCTGCAGTTCTTC; CDR3: CASSPGTLQFF
V: TRBV5-1; D: TRBD2; J: TRBJ2-1; size: few; DNA: TGCGCCAGCAGCTCCCGGGGGACTAGCGGGGGGAGCTCCTACAATGAGCAGTTCTTC; CDR3: CASSSRGTSGGSSYNEQFF
V: TRBV28; D: .; J: TRBJ1-2; size: .; DNA: TGTGCCAGCAGTCTCAACACCTATGGCTACACCTTC; CDR3: CASSLNTYGYTF
V: TRBV6-1; D: TRBD2; J: TRBJ2-1; size: .; DNA: TGTGCCAGCACTGAACTAGCGGGGCACAATGAGCAGTTCTTC; CDR3: CASTELAGHNEQFF
V: TRBV3-1; D: .; J: TRBJ2-3; size: once; DNA: TGTGCCAGCAGCCAACAGGCGGGCGCAGATACGCAGTATTTT; CDR3: CASSQQAGADTQYF
V: TRBV4-3; D: TRBD1; J: TRBJ2-5; size: few; DNA: TGCGCCAGCAGCCGCAACCAGGGGGCCGCGGAGACCCAGTACTTC; CDR3: CASSRNQGAAETQYF
V: TRBV7-9; D: .; J: TRBJ2-7; size: few; DNA: TGTGCCAGCAGCTTAGACGGCCACACCCCGTACGACGAGCAGTACTTC; CDR3: CASSLDGHTPYDEQYF
V: TRBV18; D: .; J: TRBJ1-1; size: .; DNA: TGTGCCAGCTCAGCAGGGTACGGGATGAACACAGAAGCTTTCTTT; CDR3: CASSAGYGMNTEAFF
V: TRBV7-3; D: TRBD1; J: TRBJ2-2; size: few; DNA: TGTGCCAGCAGCCCATCCGGGACAGAAGCGATTTACACCGGGGAGCTGTTTTTT; CDR3: CASSPSGTEAIYTGELFF
V: TRBV5-1; D: TRBD2; J: TRBJ2-7; size: few; DNA: TGCGCCAGCAGCGCACTAGCGGGAGTTATCAACGAGCAGTACTTC; CDR3: CASSALAGVINEQYF
V: TRBV7-9; D: .; J: TRBJ2-7; size: .; DNA: TGTGCCAGCAGCTTAGACTACCCGTTAGAGTACGAGCAGTACTTC; CDR3: CASSLDYPLEYEQYF
V: TRBV5-1; D: .; J: TRBJ2-1; size: few; DNA: TGCGCCAGCAGCTTGGTTACGGGGTTCTACAACAATGAGCAGTTCTTC; CDR3: CASSLVTGFYNNEQFF
V: TRBV6-2/TRBV6-3; D: TRBD2; J: TRBJ2-1; size: few; DNA: TGTGCCAGCAGTTACTCGGGAGGGAACAATGAGCAGTTCTTC; CDR3: CASSYSGGNNEQFF
V: TRBV12-3/TRBV12-4; D: .; J: TRBJ2-6; size: many; DNA: TGTGCCAGCAGCTTCACTGGGGCCAACGTCCTGACTTTC; CDR3: CASSFTGANVLTF
V: TRBV6-1; D: TRBD1; J: TRBJ2-7; size: .; DNA: TGTGCCAGCAGTGAAGTCCGAAGGACAGGGCCCTACGAGCAGTACTTC; CDR3: CASSEVRRTGPYEQYF
V: TRBV7-9; D: .; J: TRBJ2-5; size: many; DNA: TGTGCCAGCAGCTTTTTTGGCGGGCCAGAAGAGACCCAGTACTTC; CDR3: CASSFFGGPEETQYF
V: TRBV6-5; D: .; J: TRBJ1-5; size: few; DNA: TGTGCCAGCAGTTACATGGGGAGCAATCAGCCCCAGCATTTT; CDR3: CASSYMGSNQPQHF
V: TRBV4-3; D: TRBD2; J: TRBJ2-7; size: many; DNA: TGCGCCAGCAGCCAAGGACTAGCGGGAGCATACGAGCAGTACTTC; CDR3: CASSQGLAGAYEQYF
V: TRBV6-2/TRBV6-3; D: .; J: TRBJ2-5; size: .; DNA: TGTGCCAGCAGGAGCCCCCCGGGACTGGGGCAAGAGACCCAGTACTTC; CDR3: CASRSPPGLGQETQYF
V: TRBV12-3/TRBV12-4; D: TRBD2; J: TRBJ2-3; size: .; DNA: TGTGCCAGCAGTCTCGCTAGCGGGAGGGCAGATACGCAGTATTTT; CDR3: CASSLASGRADTQYF
V: TRBV4-2; D: .; J: TRBJ1-1; size: .; DNA: TGTGCCAGCAGCTTCACAGGGTTGAGCACTGAAGCTTTCTTT; CDR3: CASSFTGLSTEAFF
V: TRBV11-2; D: TRBD1; J: TRBJ1-3; size: few; DNA: TGTGCCAGCAGCTTACGTCCCAGGACAGGGACTGGAAACACCATATATTTT; CDR3: CASSLRPRTGTGNTIYF
V: TRBV7-6; D: .; J: TRBJ2-1; size: .; DNA: TGTGCCAGCAGCTTAGGTTTCGGGAAAAACAATGAGCAGTTCTTC; CDR3: CASSLGFGKNNEQFF
V: TRBV5-6; D: .; J: TRBJ2-1; size: .; DNA: TGTGCCAGCATCCTTGGGCCCGACAATGAGCAGTTCTTC; CDR3: CASILGPDNEQFF
V: TRBV29-1; D: .; J: TRBJ2-3; size: many; DNA: TGCAGCGTTGAAGTCAGGTTAGGGGTAGATACGCAGTATTTT; CDR3: CSVEVRLGVDTQYF
V: TRBV4-1; D: .; J: TRBJ1-1; size: many; DNA: TGCGCCAGCAGCGAACGCCGGACAACCGAAGCTTTCTTT; CDR3: CASSERRTTEAFF
V: TRBV3-1; D: .; J: TRBJ2-7; size: few; DNA: TGTGCCAGCAGCCAAGGTCAGACAAGGACCTCCGGCGAGCAGTACTTC; CDR3: CASSQGQTRTSGEQYF
V: TRBV6-1; D: TRBD2; J: TRBJ2-5; size: .; DNA: TGTGCCAGCAGGACCGGGACTAGTATTATCGAGACCCAGTACTTC; CDR3: CASRTGTSIIETQYF
V: TRBV27; D: .; J: TRBJ2-7; size: many; DNA: TGTGCCAGCAAATGGGACGCGGGGTCGAACTACGAGCAGTACTTC; CDR3: CASKWDAGSNYEQYF
V: TRBV12-3/TRBV12-4; D: TRBD2; J: TRBJ2-1; size: .; DNA: TGTGCCAGCAGTTTTGGGGGAGGGAACAATGAGCAGTTCTTC; CDR3: CASSFGGGNNEQFF
V: TRBV28; D: .; J: TRBJ2-6; size: .; DNA: TGTGCCAGCAGCTGGGGACCATCTGGGGCCAACGTCCTGACTTTC; CDR3: CASSWGPSGANVLTF
V: TRBV7-9; D: .; J: TRBJ2-1; size: few; DNA: TGTGCCAGCAGCCCTCGACTAGAATCTGGCAATGAGCAGTTCTTC; CDR3: CASSPRLESGNEQFF
V: TRBV20-1; D: .; J: TRBJ1-2; size: .; DNA: TGCAGTGCCCTCGAGGGCTACACCTTC; CDR3: CSALEGYTF